The T cell receptor (beta chain) described here comes from a study of control samples from healthy donors and cancer patients. In germline, CDR1 is MNHEY, CDR2 SMNVEV (reference sequence). V lost 4 bases and J lost 4; bases outside the gene matches: 4. This CDR3 is built from 14 residues. Data came from immunoSEQ multiplex PCR; TCRdb stores just in-frame clones and leaves some out. The table includes 60,000 or so clones, 95% to 97% detected once. The sequencing input was blood. The TCR originated in a woman between 18 and 30 years old in good health. V and J are TRBV27 and TRBJ2-1, with 7 bases that match TRBD1. DNA for the CDR3: TGTGCCAGCAGTTCCCGGGACAGTTACAATGAGCAGTTCTTC. Protein: CASSSRDSYNEQFF.